The rows below give T cell receptor beta chains drawn from one sample of a study of blood T cell repertoires in COVID-19. Assay used: immunoSEQ multiplex PCR; TCRdb lists only in-frame clones, some missing. The sample has around 170,000 clones, over 65% seen once. Sequencing was carried out using peripheral blood. Receptors were obtained from a woman over 75 with acute or convalescent COVID-19. The conserved cysteine and the conserved F or W are not part of the CDR3 here.

TRBV9,ASSVAPGGTYGYT
TRBV27,ASSTTRDRATYGYT
TRBV6-5,ASRAPGQGVSPLH
TRBV4-3,ASSQETGYNSPLH
TRBV27,ASRRRADTDTQY
TRBV28,ASIGTIYTEAF
TRBV2,ASRTSGGFNEQF
TRBV7-9,ASSKGQGINQPQH
TRBV7-8,ASSLGVGLGGELF
TRBV2,ASRSTSGKDAYEQY
TRBV4-2,ASSQDWIAGAGELF
TRBV28,ASSLAGGGMSGYT
TRBV6-1,ASSEAFWGVRY
TRBV6-2/TRBV6-3,ASSRLHEQY
TRBV5-1,ASSYQDTEAF
TRBV28,ASRPGGGSGELF
TRBV7-9,ASSLSAGGGGYT
TRBV10-2,ASSDMLSSGDTQY
TRBV2,ASRPDRFEAF
TRBV2,ASNAEVGETQY
TRBV11-2,ASSHGTANTEAF
TRBV7-9,ASSFGQGALNEKLF
TRBV9,ASSPEGQEKLF
TRBV9,ASSVDGMKTDTQY
TRBV19,ASSTRTSGTTGELF
TRBV6-5,ATGAGGPNEQF
TRBV5-6,ASSLVGQPNTEAF
TRBV28,ASSSQTGAPNQPQH
TRBV19,ASSILPLAGGGTGELF
TRBV5-1,ASSWGLAVDEQF
TRBV27,ASMGGVDYEQY
TRBV28,ASSFRGRFQPQH
TRBV5-6,ASSPFNAGGYEQY
TRBV5-1,ASSSGPGVSYEQY
TRBV28,ASSNQGGDQPQH
TRBV7-8,ASSLVAGAYEQY
TRBV28,ASSFSGEWNEQY
TRBV5-1,ASSRGGGSSYNEQF
TRBV5-1,ASSVGTGNTEAF
TRBV6-1,ASSEAAGTEIYGYT
TRBV6-2/TRBV6-3,ASSYPGQPLGEKLF
TRBV28,ASSSTSDDMTGGLFGYT
TRBV3-1/TRBV3-2,ASSQDRGQVHDTQY
TRBV9,ASSVGHSGLTDTQY
TRBV15,ATSSLQGMGNTEAF
TRBV5-1,ASSLVVTGPYGYT
TRBV25-1,ASSTDRGYEQY
TRBV27,ASSVQWLSYNEQF
TRBV11-2,ASSLEAGSSTDTQY
TRBV4-2,ASSQDYRGMDEQF
TRBV19,ASSRGQGSEKLF
TRBV27,ASRKDRGGGYT
TRBV27,ASSSGQGGNTIY
TRBV27,ASSLGAAYVYEQY
TRBV27,ASSFREGDQQY